A selection of T cell receptor beta chains follows, all from one sample in a study of human T cells and chemical hapten exposure. TCRdb redid the calling of the RACE reads with MiXCR, one entry per CDR3 protein. The sample has about 380,000 distinct CDR3 sequences; roughly 4.8% are singletons. Sequenced material: whole blood, taken in connection with sensitization to the hapten diphenylcyclopropenone (DPC). Receptors originate from a woman aged 45 to 65 with alopecia areata. Some clones in this sample may be carry-over from other donors' samples. Both conserved end residues are part of each CDR3. A D gene is named only where the DNA matches it firmly. Only some rows state a clone size, as once, few, many or a class for expanded clones.

j_call | clone_size | d_call | v_call | cdr3_nt | cdr3_aa
TRBJ2-2 | - | - | TRBV14 | TGTGCCAGCAGCCAACTTCCGGACGGGACCGGGGAGCTGTTTTTT | CASSQLPDGTGELFF
TRBJ1-3 | few | TRBD1 | TRBV14 | TGTGCCAGCAGCCGGACAGGCCCCAGGTCTGGAAACACCATATATTTT | CASSRTGPRSGNTIYF
TRBJ1-1 | - | - | TRBV12-3/TRBV12-4 | TGTGCCAGCGTCACGGGGGGGGGGCAGGTCACTGAAGCTTTCTTT | CASVTGGGQVTEAFF
TRBJ2-1 | - | TRBD2 | TRBV9 | TGTGCCAGCAGCGTAACGCTAGCGGGAGGTCCAGAGCAGTTCTTC | CASSVTLAGGPEQFF
TRBJ1-1 | few | - | TRBV11-1 | TGTGCCAGCAGCTTGCTTTCTCGGTCAGGGGCGAACACTGAAGCTTTCTTT | CASSLLSRSGANTEAFF
TRBJ1-2 | many | - | TRBV7-9 | TGTGCCAGCAGCAAAAGGGATTTTGATGGCTACACCTTC | CASSKRDFDGYTF
TRBJ2-7 | many | - | TRBV12-5 | TGTGCTAGTGGTTTGGTACATGAGGGGGGACGCTACGAGCAGTACTTC | CASGLVHEGGRYEQYF
TRBJ1-5 | few | - | TRBV28 | TGTGCCAGCAGTTTAATAGCTATACTCAATCAGCCCCAGCATTTT | CASSLIAILNQPQHF
TRBJ2-7 | many | TRBD2 | TRBV11-1 | TGTGCCAGCAGCCGGGGACTAGCGGGGGGCCAACCCTACGAGCAGTACTTC | CASSRGLAGGQPYEQYF
TRBJ2-7 | many | - | TRBV28 | TGTGCCAGCACCCTTAGGTGGGCGGCCTACGAGCAGTACTTC | CASTLRWAAYEQYF
TRBJ2-5 | many | TRBD2 | TRBV29-1 | TGCAGCGGCGCCGGGACTAGCGGGAGTGAGACCCAGTACTTC | CSGAGTSGSETQYF
TRBJ2-3 | few | TRBD2 | TRBV18 | TGTGCCAGCTCACCATGGGCTAGCGGCGGCACAGATACGCAGTATTTT | CASSPWASGGTDTQYF
TRBJ1-1 | many | - | TRBV11-2 | TGTGCCAGCAGCTTAGGCCAGGGAAGCGTTGAAGCTTTCTTT | CASSLGQGSVEAFF
TRBJ2-7 | few | TRBD1 | TRBV20-1 | TGCAGTGGGTGGACAGGGTCCTACGAGCAGTACTTC | CSGWTGSYEQYF
TRBJ1-1 | - | TRBD1 | TRBV29-1 | TGCAGCGTTGACCACAGGGGGCCCGACACTGAAGCTTTCTTT | CSVDHRGPDTEAFF
TRBJ1-5 | many | - | TRBV12-3/TRBV12-4 | TGTGCCAGCAGTTTACGGTCTGGAAATCAGCCCCAGCATTTT | CASSLRSGNQPQHF
TRBJ2-7 | many | - | TRBV3-1 | TGTGCCAGCAGCCAGCGAGCGACTCTGTCCTACGAGCAGTACTTC | CASSQRATLSYEQYF
TRBJ1-1 | many | - | TRBV6-5 | TGTGCCAGCAGTTACGGCTTGGAGAGGGGGGGCACTGAAGCTTTCTTT | CASSYGLERGGTEAFF
TRBJ2-4 | few | - | TRBV6-5 | TGTGCCAGCAGTAAAGCGGAGGGATCCAAAAACATTCAGTACTTC | CASSKAEGSKNIQYF
TRBJ2-1 | - | TRBD2 | TRBV5-1 | TGCGCCAGCAGCTTTGAGGGACTAGCGGGAGGTGAGCAGTTCTTC | CASSFEGLAGGEQFF
TRBJ1-1 | few | - | TRBV2 | TGTGCCAGCAGTGGGAACAGGAGGAACACTGAAGCTTTCTTT | CASSGNRRNTEAFF
TRBJ1-3 | many | TRBD1 | TRBV7-2 | TGTGCCAGCAGCGGGACAGACTCTGGAAACACCATATATTTT | CASSGTDSGNTIYF
TRBJ1-1 | many | - | TRBV5-1 | TGCGCCAGCAGCGAGGACGCACCCACGAACACTGAAGCTTTCTTT | CASSEDAPTNTEAFF
TRBJ2-4 | - | - | TRBV2 | TGTGCCATCCTAGTTACCCGGGAAGAAAACATTCAGTACTTC | CAILVTREENIQYF
TRBJ2-7 | many | - | TRBV5-5 | TGTGCCAGCAGCTTGAGACCGGTCAAAGAGCAGTACTTC | CASSLRPVKEQYF
TRBJ1-2 | many | TRBD1 | TRBV4-1 | TGCGCCAGCAGCCAAGTTACGACAGGGTCAGCTAACTATGGCTACACCTTC | CASSQVTTGSANYGYTF
TRBJ1-6 | many | - | TRBV7-2 | TGTGCCAGCAGCTTAGGCCGCAGCCACTATAATTCACCCCTCCACTTT | CASSLGRSHYNSPLHF
TRBJ1-5 | - | - | TRBV7-2 | TGTGCCAGCAGCTTAGCCCCTCCAGGGGTCGGTCAGCCCCAGCATTTT | CASSLAPPGVGQPQHF
TRBJ2-7 | few | TRBD2 | TRBV7-9 | TGTGCCAGCAGCTCCCTAGCGGGAGCGCGGTCCTACGAGCAGTACTTC | CASSSLAGARSYEQYF
TRBJ2-3 | - | - | TRBV7-2 | TGTGCCAGCAGCTTAACGGGAGTGAACACAGATACGCAGTATTTT | CASSLTGVNTDTQYF
TRBJ1-1 | many | - | TRBV7-2 | TGTGCCAGCAGCTCCCCAACGCACGCTGAAGCTTTCTTT | CASSSPTHAEAFF
TRBJ2-2 | - | - | TRBV29-1 | TGCAGCGTCCAAAGGGCCGGCACCGGGGAGCTGTTTTTT | CSVQRAGTGELFF
TRBJ2-3 | many | - | TRBV7-2 | TGTGCCAGCAGCGGTGCCCTACGATTGAGCACAGATACGCAGTATTTT | CASSGALRLSTDTQYF
TRBJ2-7 | many | - | TRBV12-3/TRBV12-4 | TGTGCCAGCAGTCCCCCGGGGCCCTCCTACGAGCAGTACTTC | CASSPPGPSYEQYF
TRBJ1-1 | many | - | TRBV27 | TGTGCCAGCAGCACCCAGGCATCTGAAGCTTTCTTT | CASSTQASEAFF
TRBJ2-7 | - | - | TRBV12-5 | TGTGCTAGTGGTTTGCGCACTGCCTACGAGCAGTACTTC | CASGLRTAYEQYF
TRBJ2-3 | - | - | TRBV9 | TGTGCCAGCAGCGCCAGTAGCGGAAGCACAGATACGCAGTATTTT | CASSASSGSTDTQYF
TRBJ1-2 | many | - | TRBV21-1 | TGTGCCAGCAGTGCGGGGAGGGCGTACGGCTACACCTTC | CASSAGRAYGYTF
TRBJ2-1 | many | TRBD2 | TRBV12-3/TRBV12-4 | TGTGCCAGCAGCGCCACTAGCGGGAGATTGGACAATGAGCAGTTCTTC | CASSATSGRLDNEQFF